This T cell receptor (beta chain) was obtained from a study of T cell repertoires in cytomegalovirus infection. TCRdb independently ran MiXCR on the reads; one entry per CDR3 protein. The sample holds almost 500,000 distinct CDR3 sequences; approximately 10% are singletons and the top ten take about 9.4%. This clonotype has more than one count but fewer than ten. Its antigen is not known. Study-level results: People with CMV and the relevant HLA were identified by cumulative public TCR beta family frequency.

The CDR3 contains 16 residues. Germline lookup yields CDR1 MNHEY and CDR2 SMNVEV (reference sequence). V was pared by 5 bases and J by 3 bases, with 12 bases of the junction left unmatched. The TCR was taken from a human donor in good health (CMV status not recorded). Some clones in this sample may be carry-over from other donors' samples. The sequenced sample was PBMCs. The J gene is TRBJ2-7, the V gene TRBV27, with TRBD2 matching 8 bases. CDR3 coding DNA: TGTGCCAGCAGTCCCGATCAGGCCGCGGGGGGCTACGAGCAGTACTTC. It codes for CASSPDQAAGGYEQYF.